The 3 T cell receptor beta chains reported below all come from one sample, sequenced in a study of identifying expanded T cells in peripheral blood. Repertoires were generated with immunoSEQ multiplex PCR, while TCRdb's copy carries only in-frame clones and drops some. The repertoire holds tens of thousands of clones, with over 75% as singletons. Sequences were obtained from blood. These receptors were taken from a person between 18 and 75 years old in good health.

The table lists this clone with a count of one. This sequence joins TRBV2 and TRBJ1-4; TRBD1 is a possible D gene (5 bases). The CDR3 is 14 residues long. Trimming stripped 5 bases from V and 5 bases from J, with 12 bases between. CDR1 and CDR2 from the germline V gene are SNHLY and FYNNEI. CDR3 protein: CASSYLDRNEKLFF. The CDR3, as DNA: TGTGCCAGCAGTTATCTAGACAGAAATGAAAAACTGTTTTTT.

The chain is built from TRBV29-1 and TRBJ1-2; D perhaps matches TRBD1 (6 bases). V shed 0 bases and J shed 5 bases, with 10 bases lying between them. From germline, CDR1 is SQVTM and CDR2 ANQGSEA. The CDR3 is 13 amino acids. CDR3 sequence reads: CSVEDGGRYGYTF. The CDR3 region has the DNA TGCAGCGTTGAAGATGGGGGCAGGTATGGCTACACCTTC.

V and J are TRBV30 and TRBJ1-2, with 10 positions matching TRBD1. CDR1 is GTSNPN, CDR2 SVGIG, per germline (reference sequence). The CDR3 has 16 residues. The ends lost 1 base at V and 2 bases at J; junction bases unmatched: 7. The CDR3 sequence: CAWSETRDRGNYGYTF. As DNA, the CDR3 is TGTGCCTGGAGTGAGACCAGGGACAGGGGAAACTATGGCTACACCTTC. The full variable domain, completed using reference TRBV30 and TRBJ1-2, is SQTIHQWPATLVQPVGSPLSLECTVEGTSNPNLYWYRQAAGRGLQLLFYSVGIGQISSEVPQNLSASRPQDRQFILSSKKLLLSDSGFYLCAWSETRDRGNYGYTFGSGTRLTVV.